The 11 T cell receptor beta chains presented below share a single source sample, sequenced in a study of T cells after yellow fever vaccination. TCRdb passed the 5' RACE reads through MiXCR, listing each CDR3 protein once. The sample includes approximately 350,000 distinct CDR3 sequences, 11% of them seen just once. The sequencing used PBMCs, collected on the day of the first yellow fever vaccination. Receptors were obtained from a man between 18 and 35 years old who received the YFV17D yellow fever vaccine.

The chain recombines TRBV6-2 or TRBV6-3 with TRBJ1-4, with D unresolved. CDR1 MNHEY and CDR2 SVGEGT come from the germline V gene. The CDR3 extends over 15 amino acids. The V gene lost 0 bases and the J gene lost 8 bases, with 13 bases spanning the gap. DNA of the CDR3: TGTGCCAGCAGTTACTCGATCTACAGTGCCGAAAAACTGTTTTTT. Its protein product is CASSYSIYSAEKLFF.

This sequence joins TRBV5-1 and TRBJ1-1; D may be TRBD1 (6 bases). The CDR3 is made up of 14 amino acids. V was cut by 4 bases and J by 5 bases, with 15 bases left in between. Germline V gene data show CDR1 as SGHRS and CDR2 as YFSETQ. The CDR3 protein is CASSVTGTGTEAFF. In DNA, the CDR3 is TGCGCCAGCAGCGTTACAGGGACGGGTACTGAAGCTTTCTTT.

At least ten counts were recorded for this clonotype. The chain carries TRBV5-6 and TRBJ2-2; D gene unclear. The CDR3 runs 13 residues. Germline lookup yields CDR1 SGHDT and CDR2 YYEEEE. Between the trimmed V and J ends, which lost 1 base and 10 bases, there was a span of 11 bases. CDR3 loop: CASSLSGREELFF. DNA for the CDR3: TGTGCCAGCAGCTTGTCAGGACGAGAGGAGCTGTTTTTT.

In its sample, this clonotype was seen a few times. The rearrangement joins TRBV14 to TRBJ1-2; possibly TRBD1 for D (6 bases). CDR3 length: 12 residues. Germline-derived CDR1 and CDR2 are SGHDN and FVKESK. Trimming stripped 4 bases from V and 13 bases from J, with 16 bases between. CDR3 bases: TGTGCCAGCAGCCGCGCACAGGGCCTTGTCACCTTC. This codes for CASSRAQGLVTF.

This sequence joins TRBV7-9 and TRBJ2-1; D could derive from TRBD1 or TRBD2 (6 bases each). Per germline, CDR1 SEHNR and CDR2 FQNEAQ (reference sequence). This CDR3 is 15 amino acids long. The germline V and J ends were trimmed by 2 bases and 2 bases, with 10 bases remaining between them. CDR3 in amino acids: CASSLYRGPYNEQFF. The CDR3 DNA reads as TGTGCCAGCAGCTTATACCGGGGGCCCTACAATGAGCAGTTCTTC. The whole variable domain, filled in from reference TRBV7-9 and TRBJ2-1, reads DTGVSQNPRHKITKRGQNVTFRCDPISEHNRLYWYRQTLGQGPEFLTYFQNEAQLEKSRLLSDRFSAERPKGSFSTLEIQRTEQGDSAMYLCASSLYRGPYNEQFFGPGTRLTVL.

The CDR3 region is CASSQAKGRDEQFF. DNA of the CDR3: TGCGCCAGCAGCCAAGCTAAGGGTCGGGATGAGCAGTTCTTC. This chain links TRBV4-3 with TRBJ2-1; no definite D call. The CDR3 is made up of 14 amino acids. V lost 1 base and J lost 8, with 12 bases in between. In germline, CDR1 is LGHNA, CDR2 YSLEER.

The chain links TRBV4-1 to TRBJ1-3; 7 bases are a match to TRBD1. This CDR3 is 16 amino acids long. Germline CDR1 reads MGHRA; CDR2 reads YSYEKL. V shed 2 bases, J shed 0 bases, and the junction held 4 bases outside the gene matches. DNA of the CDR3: TGCGCCAGCAGCCAACCGGGACAGACCTCTGGAAACACCATATATTTT. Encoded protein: CASSQPGQTSGNTIYF.

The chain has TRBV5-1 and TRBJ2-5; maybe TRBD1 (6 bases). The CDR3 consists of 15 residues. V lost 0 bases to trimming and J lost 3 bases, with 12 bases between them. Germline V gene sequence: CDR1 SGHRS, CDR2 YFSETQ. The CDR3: CASSLGAGVEETQYF. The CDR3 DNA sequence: TGCGCCAGCAGCTTGGGTGCAGGGGTCGAAGAGACCCAGTACTTC.

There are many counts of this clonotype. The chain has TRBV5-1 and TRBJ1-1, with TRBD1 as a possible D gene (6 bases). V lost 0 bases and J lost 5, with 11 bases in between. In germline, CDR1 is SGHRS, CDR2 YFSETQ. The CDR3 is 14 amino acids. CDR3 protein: CASSLGKQGTEAFF. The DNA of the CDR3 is TGCGCCAGCAGCTTGGGGAAACAGGGAACTGAAGCTTTCTTT.

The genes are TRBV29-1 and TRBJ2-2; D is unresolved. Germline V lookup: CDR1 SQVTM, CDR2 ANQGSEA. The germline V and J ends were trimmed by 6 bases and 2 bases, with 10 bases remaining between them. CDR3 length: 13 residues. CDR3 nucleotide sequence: TGCAGCGTGTCCGGATTAAACACCGGGGAGCTGTTTTTT. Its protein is CSVSGLNTGELFF.

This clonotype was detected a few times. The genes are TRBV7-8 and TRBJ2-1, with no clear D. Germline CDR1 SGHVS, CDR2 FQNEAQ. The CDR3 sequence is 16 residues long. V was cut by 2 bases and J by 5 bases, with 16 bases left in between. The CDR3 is CASSLSPVSPHNEQFF. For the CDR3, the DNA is TGTGCCAGCAGCTTAAGCCCAGTCTCCCCCCACAATGAGCAGTTCTTC.